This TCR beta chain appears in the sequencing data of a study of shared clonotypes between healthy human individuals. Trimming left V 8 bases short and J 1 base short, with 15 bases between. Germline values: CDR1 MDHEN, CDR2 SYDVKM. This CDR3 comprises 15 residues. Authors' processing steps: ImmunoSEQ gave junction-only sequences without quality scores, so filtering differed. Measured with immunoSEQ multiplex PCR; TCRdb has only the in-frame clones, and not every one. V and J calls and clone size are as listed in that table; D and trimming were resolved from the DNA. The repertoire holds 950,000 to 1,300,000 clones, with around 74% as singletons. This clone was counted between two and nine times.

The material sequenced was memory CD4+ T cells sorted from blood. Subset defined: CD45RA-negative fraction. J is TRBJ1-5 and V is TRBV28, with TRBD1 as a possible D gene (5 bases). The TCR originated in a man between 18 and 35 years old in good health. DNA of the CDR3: TGTGCCAGCCGCTTGGGGCCAACGAGCAATCAGCCCCAGCATTTT. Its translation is CASRLGPTSNQPQHF.